A selection of T cell receptor beta chains follows, all from one sample in a study of shared clonotypes between healthy human individuals. Repertoires were generated with immunoSEQ multiplex PCR, while TCRdb's copy carries only in-frame clones and drops some. The data show hundreds of thousands of clones, around 96% seen once. Sequenced: naive CD8+ T cells sorted from blood. These receptors originate from a woman in her 30s in good health. The CDR3 runs from the conserved cysteine through the conserved F or W. D genes are given only for firm matches. The size of a clone is reported for some rows only, either as once, few or many, or as a class for expanded clones.

TRBV28	.	TRBJ2-7	.	TGTGCCAGCAGTTTTTTTGGCGGTGCCTACGAGCAGTACTTC	CASSFFGGAYEQYF
TRBV5-4	.	TRBJ2-3	.	TGTGCCAGCAGCTTGGCCCGCTTTAAGCAACTCCACCGCACAGATACGCAGTATTTT	CASSLARFKQLHRTDTQYF
TRBV29-1	.	TRBJ2-7	.	TGCAGCTTTGTTTCGGGGTCGTCCTACGAGCAGTACTTC	CSFVSGSSYEQYF
TRBV7-8	.	TRBJ1-2	.	TGTGCCAGCAGCTTAGACCCCCCACAGAGCGAGGACTATGGCTACACCTTC	CASSLDPPQSEDYGYTF
TRBV2	.	TRBJ1-2	.	TGTGCCAGCTTATCAGGCGACTATGGCTACACCTTC	CASLSGDYGYTF
TRBV19	.	TRBJ2-7	.	TGTGCCAGTAGTCCCGCACCGTCTTCCTACGAGCAGTACTTC	CASSPAPSSYEQYF
TRBV27	.	TRBJ2-7	.	TGTGCCAGCAGTCCCGCACGCTCCTACGAGCAGTACTTC	CASSPARSYEQYF
TRBV28	TRBD1	TRBJ2-7	.	TGTGCCAGCAGTTTATTCCCGACAGGGGGGGGTTCTGAGCAGTACTTC	CASSLFPTGGGSEQYF
TRBV11-1	.	TRBJ2-7	.	TGTGCCAGCAGGCGGGTTCTCCGGGACAACGGCGAGCAGTACTTC	CASRRVLRDNGEQYF
TRBV27	.	TRBJ1-1	.	TGTGCCAGCAGTTTTCAGGGGAACACTGAAGCTTTCTTT	CASSFQGNTEAFF
TRBV11-2	.	TRBJ1-1	.	TGTGCCAGCAGCTTAGAAGCGAGGGGGTCGGGGGCTTTCTTT	CASSLEARGSGAFF
TRBV5-6	TRBD1	TRBJ1-2	.	TGTGCCAGCAGCTTGGCCTGGACAGGGATTTATGGCTACACCTTC	CASSLAWTGIYGYTF
TRBV10-3	.	TRBJ2-7	.	TGTGCCATCAGTGAGTCGGACGGGAGCATCTACGAGCAGTACTTC	CAISESDGSIYEQYF
TRBV6-6	.	TRBJ2-5	.	TGTGCCAGCAGTTACTCAGCGAGTCTGTACCAAGAGACCCAGTACTTC	CASSYSASLYQETQYF
TRBV6-5	.	TRBJ2-1	.	TGTGCCAGCAGCTCGGATTGGAACAATGAGCAGTTCTTC	CASSSDWNNEQFF
TRBV5-6	.	TRBJ1-2	.	TGTGCCAGCAGCTTGGGGGGTAGTGACTATGGCTACACCTTC	CASSLGGSDYGYTF
TRBV11-2	TRBD2	TRBJ2-1	.	TGTGCCAGCGACACTAGCGGGAGTTACAATGAGCAGTTCTTC	CASDTSGSYNEQFF
TRBV27	.	TRBJ2-1	.	TGTGCCAGCAGTTTATCGGGGAGGGAGCAGTTCTTC	CASSLSGREQFF
TRBV6-1	.	TRBJ1-1	.	TGTGCCAGCAGACCTGGGGCAGGAGCTTTCTTT	CASRPGAGAFF
TRBV4-1	.	TRBJ2-1	once	TGCGCCAGCAGCCAGCGGGACCACAATGAGCAGTTCTTC	CASSQRDHNEQFF
TRBV25-1	.	TRBJ1-2	.	TGTGCCAGCAGTGATTGGCCGTATGGCTACACCTTC	CASSDWPYGYTF
TRBV27	.	TRBJ1-4	.	TGTGCCAGCAGTCCACGGCCCGGCAGTGAAAAACTGTTTTTT	CASSPRPGSEKLFF
TRBV6-5	.	TRBJ2-1	.	TGTGCCAGCAGTTACGAGGACCGAAGGTACAATGAGCAGTTCTTC	CASSYEDRRYNEQFF
TRBV7-9	TRBD1	TRBJ2-1	.	TGTGCCAGCAGCCAGGGGACAGGGGACAATGAGCAGTTCTTC	CASSQGTGDNEQFF
TRBV27	.	TRBJ2-1	.	TGTGCCAGCAGTTTACCGGTAGCGAATGAGCAGTTCTTC	CASSLPVANEQFF
TRBV10-3	.	TRBJ1-2	.	TGTGCCATCAGTGCACCTAGGGGGGTTGGCTATGGCTACACCTTC	CAISAPRGVGYGYTF
TRBV7-9	.	TRBJ2-3	.	TGTGCCAGCCTGAGCGACCCCACAGATACGCAGTATTTT	CASLSDPTDTQYF
TRBV4-1	TRBD1	TRBJ2-7	.	TGCGCCAGCAGCCGCCCCGCGGGCAGGGGGCTGTCCTACGAGCAGTACTTC	CASSRPAGRGLSYEQYF
TRBV7-9	.	TRBJ2-7	.	TGTGCCAGCAGCGGAGGACATGCGGGGTTAACCTACGAGCAGTACTTC	CASSGGHAGLTYEQYF
TRBV27	TRBD2	TRBJ2-7	.	TGTGCCAGCAGTTTATCCTCAAGCGGGAGATTCTACGAGCAGTACTTC	CASSLSSSGRFYEQYF
TRBV5-1	.	TRBJ2-1	.	TGCGCCAGCAGCTGGGGGGACAGCACCGGTGATGAGCAGTTCTTC	CASSWGDSTGDEQFF
TRBV20-1	.	TRBJ2-7	.	TGCAGTGCTAGTCTGCAGTACGAGCAGTACTTC	CSASLQYEQYF
TRBV7-9	.	TRBJ2-5	.	TGTGCCAGCAGCTCTTACAGGGAAGAGACCCAGTACTTC	CASSSYREETQYF
TRBV27	TRBD1	TRBJ2-3	.	TGTGCCAGCAGTATAATGACAGGGACAGATACGCAGTATTTT	CASSIMTGTDTQYF
TRBV7-9	TRBD2	TRBJ2-3	.	TGTGCCAGCAGCTCCGACAGGCTAGCGGGAGGATATTTT	CASSSDRLAGGYF
TRBV7-9	TRBD2	TRBJ2-2	.	TGTGCCAGGCTGGGAGGGACCGGGGAGCTGTTTTTT	CARLGGTGELFF
TRBV6-1	TRBD2	TRBJ2-1	.	TGTGCCAGCAGTGAGGCGGGAGGCTACAATGAGCAGTTCTTC	CASSEAGGYNEQFF
TRBV5-4	TRBD2	TRBJ2-1	.	TGTGCCGCGTCTAATGGGCGGGAGATGGAAGGGAATGAGCAGTTCTTC	CAASNGREMEGNEQFF
TRBV19	.	TRBJ2-3	.	TGTGCCAGTAGCCCCACCCCGGAGCCGCGGACAGATACGCAGTATTTT	CASSPTPEPRTDTQYF
TRBV11-2	TRBD2	TRBJ2-7	.	TGTGCCAGCAGCTTAGATGCTACACTAGCGGGAGCCTACGAGCAGTACTTC	CASSLDATLAGAYEQYF
TRBV2	.	TRBJ1-3	.	TGTGCCAGGTCCCATGGGTCCCACGACCGTGGTCAGGGAGGAGGAAACACCATATATTTT	CARSHGSHDRGQGGGNTIYF
TRBV5-6	.	TRBJ2-4	once	TGTGCCAGCAGCTCTGGGCTAGCCAAAAACATTCAGTACTTC	CASSSGLAKNIQYF
TRBV28	.	TRBJ2-5	.	TGTGCCAGCAGTTTATTGGCTGGAGAGACCCAGTACTTC	CASSLLAGETQYF
TRBV9	.	TRBJ2-2	once	TGTGCCAGCAGCGTTGAAAACACCGGGGAGCTGTTTTTT	CASSVENTGELFF
TRBV6-4	TRBD1	TRBJ2-7	.	TGTGCCAGCAGTGTAAAGTATTTCGCTGGGACAGGGATTTACGAGCAGTACTTC	CASSVKYFAGTGIYEQYF
TRBV27	.	TRBJ2-2	.	TGTGCCAGCAGTTTGGGCCCGAACACCGGGGAGCTGTTTTTT	CASSLGPNTGELFF
TRBV5-6	.	TRBJ2-3	.	TGTGCCAGCAGCTTGGCCCAGTACGAGGATACGCAGTATTTT	CASSLAQYEDTQYF
TRBV29-1	.	TRBJ2-5	.	TGCAGCGTTCAGGGGGGAGAGACCCAGTACTTC	CSVQGGETQYF